This T cell receptor beta chain originates from a study of response to subunit inactivated influenza vaccine. About this clonotype: Antigen unknown.

The ends were cut back, 5 bases at V and 1 base at J, with 14 bases in the middle. This CDR3 has 16 amino acids. CDR1 and CDR2 from the germline V gene are LNHDA and SQIVND (reference sequence). General study points: Authors suggested few new T cells are recruited by each seasonal influenza vaccination.

TCRdb processed the RT-PCR reads anew with MiXCR; each CDR3 protein has one entry. The repertoire holds 500,000 or so distinct CDR3 sequences, with more than 15% as singletons. This sequence was found in a man aged 50 to 69 who received an inactivated influenza vaccine. This chain links TRBV19 with TRBJ2-2; D possibly uses TRBD1 or TRBD2 (5 bases each). The sample here was CD4+ T cells sorted from PBMCs, taken about 24 months after vaccination. The DNA of the CDR3 is TGTGCCAGTAGTCCCCTGGGACGGCTGAACACCGGGGAGCTGTTTTTT. Protein sequence: CASSPLGRLNTGELFF.